The subject of this entry is one T cell receptor beta chain. Its antigen remains undetermined. The cohort consisted of 600 to 750 healthy bone marrow donors. At the time of sampling, all cohort members were nominally healthy, though unrecorded immune exposures were likely present. The donor tested CMV seronegative, placing the donor among the 300 to 450 seronegative members of the cohort. Every donor gave a peripheral blood sample, and the peripheral blood mononuclear cells from that sample were used for TCR beta sequencing. Genomic DNA extraction from the blood cell samples was performed with the Qiagen DNeasy Blood Extraction Kit. Library generation was performed with the immunoSEQ multiplex PCR assay. The multiplex PCR relied on a mix of 60 forward primers for TCR Vbeta segments and 13 reverse primers for TCR Jbeta segments. The CDR3 region of rearranged TCR beta genes was amplified from genomic DNA with a multiplex PCR assay. On the Illumina HiSeq System, the amplified TCR beta libraries were sequenced as 87-base-pair reads. Turning to the authors' computational methods: In a later analysis, some 80 million unique TCR beta chains were counted across the 650 to 750 repertoires, and roughly 10 million of these chains were shared by at least two donors. Raw reads were error-corrected and collapsed into unique sequences by a nearest-neighbor algorithm in which closely related sequences were merged to remove PCR and sequencing errors. V, D and J gene segments were assigned by aligning CDR3 sequences to IMGT reference sequences. Each retained sequence needed at least a six-nucleotide match to both a V gene segment and a J gene segment. Rearrangements were called productive when the CDR3 lacked stop codons and stayed in frame with V and J; all others were non-productive. CDR3 was defined according to IMGT convention as the region running from the second conserved V-encoded cysteine to the conserved J-encoded phenylalanine. The earlier analysis of 587 of the donors excluded sequences that lacked an unambiguous match to a single V gene segment. In an earlier analysis of 450 to 750 of the donors, a V segment was called functional when productive rearrangements were above 56.7%, and segregating when the standard deviation between donors exceeded 5%. To diagnose cytomegalovirus status from the catalog of TCR beta chain sequences, a statistical classification framework was built. In a later analysis, V and J genes were assigned by comparing TCR nucleotide sequences against IMGT/GENE-DB human TR gene sequences. A later analysis assigned CDR3 sequences and most-parsimonious VDJ recombination scenarios with the TCRdist pipeline. In a later analysis, each TCR beta chain was defined by its CDR3 amino acid sequence together with its V-gene family, and reads lacking a unique V-gene family were excluded. A later analysis removed roughly 590 highly shared, low-generation-probability nucleotide sequences to deal with suspected cross-contamination and a sequencing artifact. In a later analysis, a clonal expansion index was calculated for each public chain from normalized within-repertoire ranks of inferred template counts. Generation probabilities in a later analysis came from a VDJ recombination model fitted to out-of-frame rearrangements, and those results were checked against IGoR. Hypergeometric tests were used in a later analysis to score TCR-TCR, TCR-HLA and TCR-CMV co-occurrence, with a repertoire-size bias correction applied to the TCR pairs. False discovery rates were estimated in a later analysis by permuting HLA or CMV assignments 20 times. In a later analysis, co-occurring TCRs were grouped using DBSCAN, and TCRdist sequence similarity was added for clustering within HLA-allele-positive subsets. Repertoires with fewer than 30,000 or more than 120,000 public chains, plus five repertoires with anomalous nucleotide sharing, were excluded from co-occurrence clustering. TCRdb holds this immuneACCESS table with in-frame rearrangements only. Some clones are missing; in checked studies, unresolved V genes explain under half, and the rest has no known cause. D and trimming come from the DNA, and the V and J calls and clone size come from that table. For this sample, the table gives around 75,000 clones. The ten largest account for about 0.76% of the sample.

The data are from a study of cytomegalovirus exposure and HLA in healthy donors (dated by TCRdb to 2015 to 2018). For context, the study as a whole: An earlier analysis of 587 of the donors reported over 250 Gb of sequence data and around 110 million unique TCR beta sequences obtained from about 180 million T cells. Every discovery cohort repertoire had been produced on one sequencing platform. An early release covering over 500 HLA-typed donors comprised about 310 gigabases of sequencing data and some 79 million unique TCR sequences. The T cell repertoires of some 700 subjects were profiled by immunosequencing and related to cytomegalovirus serostatus. The study combined high-throughput TCR immunosequencing, statistical association of individual TCRs with disease status, and machine learning to predict cytomegalovirus infection status. On average, roughly 250,000 unique TCR beta nucleotide sequences were sequenced per donor among 398 genotyped donors of the cohort, with 15% to 20% of those sequences being non-productive. A later analysis re-examined previously published TCR beta repertoires from about 700 donors and added high-resolution HLA genotyping to investigate patterns of TCR occurrence. Rather than drawing on any new phenotypic data, the later analysis identified candidate immune exposures from TCR beta sequences and the way those sequences occurred across donors. HLA typing covered class I and class II loci at four-digit resolution. Among the roughly 400 genotyped donors, more than 70% belonged to the genetic ancestry cluster associated with self-reported Caucasian donors. Donor age, sex, ethnicity and CMV serostatus were compiled together with the repertoire data. Genome-wide SNP genotypes for about three fifths of the roughly 700 donors were used in a later genetic analysis, which treated that subset as a discovery cohort. Roughly 5 DR-DQ haplotypes were handled as single units for association and clustering, since linkage in the cohort was strong. Besides the first cohort of 550 to 750 subjects, a separate validation cohort made up of some 110 different subjects was used. Typing coverage varied by locus: about 620-630 donors for A, B, C, DRB1 and DQB1; about 520 for DQA1; nearly 610 for DPA1; roughly 470 for DPB1. The study aimed to test whether cataloging public T cell receptors could reveal signatures of past pathogen exposure. In an earlier analysis of a few hundred of the donors, high-throughput TCR beta sequencing was used to judge whether each TCR beta V gene segment behaved as functional or pseudogenic.

The germline V gene sets CDR1 to MGHRA and CDR2 to YSYEKL. The CDR3 runs 14 residues from the cysteine to the phenylalanine. The CDR3 DNA has 42 bases and is translated from base 1. V is pruned by 3 bases and J by 5 bases, leaving 5 bases of the junction without a gene match. The paper as a whole reports these results and caveats: It was suggested by the authors that the approach could potentially be generalized to other disease states and immunological phenotypes. Specific HLA alleles were associated with roughly 17,000 TCR beta sequences at a false discovery rate of 0.05 in a later analysis. Linkage disequilibrium might explain the correlated functional status among segregating V segments, but an unknown experimental factor could not be ruled out. Most TCR sequences were observed very rarely across donors, whereas some public TCRs were present in many individuals. A cluster of highly shared sequence variants was judged likely to represent a technical artifact of the sequencing pipeline. The presence/absence analyses assumed that sequencing depth was roughly uniform across donors, and that assumption may not be true. Because HLA typing was unavailable for some donors at each locus, only the typed subset was used in association tests. In a later analysis, HLA-associated TCR beta chains showed more clonal expansion and lower generation probabilities than non-associated chains that were equally common. In both the original and validation cohorts, the classifier was reported to diagnose cytomegalovirus status with high specificity and sensitivity. In a later analysis, several top co-occurrence clusters were reported to appear linked to parvovirus B19, influenza, CMV and Epstein-Barr virus. Because counts were too low, seventeen rarely observed V segments, including chromosome 9 orphons, were left out of the earlier analysis of 587 of the donors. CMV serostatus was the only immune exposure information available for the cohort. Compared with the roughly 720-donor mean, donors in an Asian-associated ancestry cluster had fewer N-insertions in productive TCRs, according to a later genetic analysis. In a later analysis, TCR association rates were found to vary across HLA loci, with the most associated TCRs seen for DRB1 alleles and the fewest for HLA-C alleles. V-gene and J-gene trimming of TCR beta chains was associated with a missense DCLRE1C variant in a later genetic analysis, and the association was replicated in an independent cohort. Most CMV-associated TCR beta chains appeared to be HLA-restricted in a later analysis, and the HLA associations seemed to be driven largely by CMV exposure. Broadly in line with IMGT annotations, most TCR beta V segments showed up in productive rearrangements about 87% or about 30% of the time in an earlier analysis of 587 of the donors. Only TCR beta chains were sequenced in this cohort, and the absence of alpha or paired-chain data limited detectable features. A total of 150 to 200 TCR beta chains were listed by the study as associated with cytomegalovirus. In vitro tests confirmed that a few of the cytomegalovirus-associated TCR beta chains recognize cytomegalovirus antigens. A further reported finding was that TCR beta sequences accurately predicted the HLA-A and HLA-B alleles for most subjects in the first cohort. Assigning TCR associations to individual alleles was difficult when HLA alleles, especially DR and DQ, strongly co-occurred. Because the 87-base-pair reads could not distinguish some IMGT-functional V segments, including TRBV6-2 and TRBV6-3, those segments were excluded.

The chain joins TRBV4-1 to TRBJ2-7; 9 central bases correspond to TRBD1. Input material: PBMCs. This receptor was obtained from a boy under 18 in good health and CMV-seronegative. The CDR3 has the sequence CASSQERTGDEQYF. The nucleotides are TGCGCCAGCAGCCAGGAACGGACAGGGGACGAGCAGTACTTC.